This T cell receptor (beta chain) stems from a study of T cell clonality in common variable immunodeficiency. Study-wide findings and caveats: Links between repertoire features and CVID complications were heterogeneity-limited. CVID subjects shared fewer TCRbeta clones than healthy controls did.

Control and CVID samples contributed equal amounts of genomic DNA. TCRdb's table, derived via immunoSEQ multiplex PCR, lists solely in-frame clones and lacks some. The repertoire consists of 75,000 to 85,000 clones, none detected only once. Germline CDR1 reads SGHTA; CDR2 reads FQGTGA. The V and J ends lost 5 bases and 2 bases respectively, with 13 bases between them. This CDR3 is 15 amino acids long. Both groups were predominantly of Caucasian heritage. This clone was seen at least ten times. The antigen is unknown. The CDR3 goes on 3 residues after the read ends, and that part is filled in from the germline J gene.

The chain employs TRBV7-3 and TRBJ2-1; maybe TRBD2 (6 bases). The source material was peripheral blood mononuclear cells. This clonotype was obtained from a person between 18 and 75 years old in good health. The part of the CDR3 DNA that was read is TGTGCCAGCAGCCCGGGGACTGAACCCTACAATGAG. Translating it yields CASSPGTEPYNE. The complete CDR3 reads CASSPGTEPYNEQFF.